This T cell receptor beta chain stems from a study of T cell clones after liver transplantation. The germline V gene encodes CDR1 LNHDA and CDR2 SQIVND (reference sequence). The CDR3 is made up of 15 amino acids. With 6 bases clipped from V and 9 bases from J, the junction kept 11 bases outside the gene matches. The assay was immunoSEQ multiplex PCR, and TCRdb's table has in-frame clones only and misses some. Here the sample spans around 120,000 clones, approximately 90% being singletons. This receptor was obtained from a human patient who received a liver transplant. The graft donor may be the source of some T cells. Material: CD4+ T cells from blood, obtained 12 months after liver transplant. The chain is built from TRBV19 and TRBJ2-5, with TRBD2 matching over 12 bases. The CDR3: CASRTGLAGPGAQYF. The CDR3 DNA reads as TGTGCCAGTAGGACAGGACTAGCGGGGCCCGGGGCCCAGTACTTC.